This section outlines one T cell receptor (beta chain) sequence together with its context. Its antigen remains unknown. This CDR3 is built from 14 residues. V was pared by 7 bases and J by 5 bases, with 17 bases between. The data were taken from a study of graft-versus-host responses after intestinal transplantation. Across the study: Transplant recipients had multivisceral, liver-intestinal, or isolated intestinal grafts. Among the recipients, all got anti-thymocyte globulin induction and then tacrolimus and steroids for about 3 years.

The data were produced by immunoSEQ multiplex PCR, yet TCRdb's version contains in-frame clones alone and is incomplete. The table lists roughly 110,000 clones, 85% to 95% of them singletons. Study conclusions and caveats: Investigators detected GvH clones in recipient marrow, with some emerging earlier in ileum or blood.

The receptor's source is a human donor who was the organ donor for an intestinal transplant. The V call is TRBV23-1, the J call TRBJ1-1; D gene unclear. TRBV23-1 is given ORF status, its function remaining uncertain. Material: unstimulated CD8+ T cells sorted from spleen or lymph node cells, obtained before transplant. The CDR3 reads CASIPPHRETEAFF. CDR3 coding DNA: TGCGCCAGCATTCCACCCCACCGAGAGACTGAAGCTTTCTTT.